A single sample gave rise to the 21 T cell receptor beta chains below, sequenced in a study of T cells in Graves' hyperthyroidism and ophthalmopathy. Amplification of TCR beta CDR3 regions was performed using RNA transcripts as template. With the HTBI primer set, the TCR CDR3 went through a first round of RT-PCR. One entry per CDR3 protein, called by TCRdb with MiXCR from the multiplex PCR reads. The sample has 450,000 to 700,000 distinct CDR3 sequences; more than 45% are singletons. The sequencing sample was made of peripheral blood or thyroid tissue (not recorded which). The receptors were gathered from an adult woman with Graves' disease, either hyperthyroidism or ophthalmopathy (not recorded which).

J is TRBJ1-2 and V is TRBV7-9; 9 positions agree with TRBD1. Germline CDR1 reads SEHNR; CDR2 reads FQNEAQ (reference sequence). With V trimmed by 5 bases and J by 4 bases, 8 bases remained unmatched. This CDR3 contains 15 residues. In DNA form, the CDR3 reads TGTGCCAGCAGCCGAATTGGGACAGGGCCCTATGGCTACACCTTC. The encoded protein is CASSRIGTGPYGYTF.

The V gene is TRBV20-1, the J gene TRBJ1-5; the D is unclear. The V gene's germline CDR1 is DFQATT and CDR2 SNEGSKA (reference sequence). The CDR3 has 15 residues. The V end lost 3 bases, the J end lost 7 bases, and 19 bases lay between the germline ends. CDR3 sequence reads: CSASGIGRSGQPQHF. CDR3 sequence (DNA): TGCAGTGCTAGCGGAATCGGACGATCGGGACAGCCCCAGCATTTT.

This clonotype was detected only a few times. V is TRBV29-1 and J is TRBJ2-7; no clear D. V was shortened by 4 bases and J by 2 bases, with 6 bases between the two germline ends. CDR1 and CDR2 (germline): SQVTM, ANQGSEA. The CDR3 loop spans 11 amino acids. CDR3 DNA sequence: TGCAGCGTTGTGAGCGCCTACGAGCAGTACTTC. It yields the protein CSVVSAYEQYF.

In this sample, this clonotype turned up a few times. The gene calls are TRBV28 and TRBJ2-7; D unclear. Germline V gives CDR1 MDHEN, CDR2 SYDVKM. V was pared by 3 bases and J by 3 bases, with 18 bases between. The CDR3 is 16 amino acids. In DNA, the CDR3 is TGTGCCAGCAGTTTGTTAGGAGACATGGGGTTCTACGAGCAGTACTTC. Translated, it gives CASSLLGDMGFYEQYF.

The chain links TRBV7-9 to TRBJ1-1; D gene unclear. V was shortened by 4 bases and J by 7 bases, with 10 bases between the two germline ends. The CDR3 runs 12 residues. Germline V lookup: CDR1 SEHNR, CDR2 FQNEAQ (reference sequence). This CDR3 is CASSSPIYEAFF. As DNA, the CDR3 is TGTGCCAGCAGCTCACCGATTTATGAAGCTTTCTTT.

This clonotype has ten or more counts. The genes are TRBV7-3 and TRBJ2-5, with D possibly TRBD2 on 6 matching bases. The CDR3 contains 14 residues. The germline V and J ends were trimmed by 2 bases and 2 bases, with 9 bases remaining between them. The germline gives CDR1 SGHTA, CDR2 FQGTGA. CDR3 nucleotide sequence: TGTGCCAGCAGCTTAGCTGCGGGGCAAGAGACCCAGTACTTC. This codes for CASSLAAGQETQYF.

This clonotype came up once. The chain couples TRBV10-3 to TRBJ1-1; D ambiguous. Germline V lookup: CDR1 ENHRY, CDR2 SYGVKD. This CDR3 has 16 amino acids. V lost 0 bases to trimming and J lost 0 bases, with 11 bases between them. CDR3 amino acids: CAISESVTRMNTEAFF. The DNA of the CDR3 is TGTGCCATCAGTGAGTCAGTTACGAGGATGAACACTGAAGCTTTCTTT.

This chain joins TRBV24-1 and TRBJ2-3; D unclear. Germline V lookup: CDR1 KGHDR, CDR2 SFDVKD. The CDR3 extends over 13 amino acids. V gave up 8 bases and J gave up 3 bases, with 11 bases separating them. Written as DNA, the CDR3 is TGTGCCACCAAGGAGACATTGACAGATACGCAGTATTTT. Protein: CATKETLTDTQYF.

This chain connects TRBV6-5 to TRBJ2-2, with D perhaps matching TRBD1 or TRBD2 (7 bases each). CDR1 MNHEY and CDR2 SVGAGI come from the germline V gene. The ends were cut back, 7 bases at V and 5 bases at J, with 20 bases in the middle. The CDR3 spans 16 residues. This chain's CDR3 is CASTTRGDSETGELFF. CDR3 DNA sequence: TGTGCCAGCACCACCCGGGGGGACAGTGAGACCGGGGAGCTGTTTTTT.

This clonotype has a count of ten or more. This chain uses TRBV19 with TRBJ1-1, with D unclear. CDR1 and CDR2 (germline): LNHDA, SQIVND (reference sequence). V gave up 5 bases and J gave up 6 bases, with 16 bases separating them. This CDR3 comprises 14 residues. CDR3 region: CASSSALRMPEAFF. The CDR3, as DNA: TGTGCCAGTAGTTCAGCCCTAAGGATGCCTGAAGCTTTCTTT.

J is TRBJ2-7 and V is TRBV11-2; TRBD2 might be the D (6 bases). V lost 4 bases, J lost 4 bases, and 14 bases lay in between. Germline-derived CDR1 and CDR2 are SGHAT and FQNNGV. The CDR3 is 14 amino acids. The CDR3 DNA is TGTGCCAGCAGCTCCGGGAGCTCTTTATACGAGCAGTACTTC. Protein product: CASSSGSSLYEQYF.

The rearrangement joins TRBV20-1 to TRBJ2-2; D remains unclear. V was shortened by 1 base and J by 2 bases, with 5 bases between the two germline ends. The germline CDR1 and CDR2 sequences are DFQATT and SNEGSKA (reference sequence). The CDR3 is 13 amino acids. CDR3 coding DNA: TGCAGTGCTAGAGTCGGAAACACCGGGGAGCTGTTTTTT. Translation gives CSARVGNTGELFF.

This clonotype was seen many times. This sequence joins TRBV20-1 and TRBJ1-1; D is ambiguous. V shed 1 base and J shed 8 bases, with 17 bases lying between them. The length of the CDR3 is 14 residues. CDR1 and CDR2 (germline): DFQATT, SNEGSKA (reference sequence). CDR3 in amino acids: CSARALQTGQEAFF. The CDR3 DNA reads as TGCAGTGCTAGAGCACTACAAACTGGGCAGGAAGCTTTCTTT.

In this sample, this clonotype turned up many times. J is TRBJ1-2 and V is TRBV7-8; 7 nucleotides line up with TRBD1. The trim removed 1 base at V and 6 bases at J, leaving 11 bases unmatched. CDR1 is SGHVS and CDR2 is FQNEAQ in the germline V gene. The CDR3 sequence is 16 residues long. This CDR3 is CASSLDFEPGGDGYTF. In DNA form, the CDR3 reads TGTGCCAGCAGCTTAGATTTCGAGCCAGGGGGAGATGGCTACACCTTC.

This chain joins TRBV29-1 and TRBJ2-6, with D perhaps matching TRBD1 (5 bases). Germline CDR1 SQVTM, CDR2 ANQGSEA. Trimming took 4 bases from V and 0 from J, leaving 13 bases between them. The CDR3 totals 16 residues. CDR3 DNA sequence: TGCAGCGTTGTTTTGCAGGGTAACTCTGGGGCCAACGTCCTGACTTTC. It translates to CSVVLQGNSGANVLTF.

This clonotype was detected ten times or more. The chain carries TRBV6-6 and TRBJ1-5; D is ambiguous. The CDR3 extends over 14 amino acids. Trimming pared 5 bases from V and 3 bases from J, leaving 11 bases between. CDR1 and CDR2 from the germline V gene are MNHNY and SVGAGI (reference sequence). CDR3 residues: CASSERQFNQPQHF. DNA of the CDR3: TGTGCCAGCAGTGAAAGGCAGTTCAATCAGCCCCAGCATTTT.

Note on this clonotype: This may stem from a read error, because a much larger clone lies one nucleotide away. V is TRBV7-3 and J is TRBJ2-7, with D hard to call. Germline loops: CDR1 SGHTA, CDR2 FQGTGA. The CDR3 loop spans 15 amino acids. V was trimmed by 4 bases and J by 2 bases, leaving 15 bases between them. The CDR3 DNA is TGTGCCAGCAGCTCCTGGGAACTGCAGACCTACGAGCAGTACTTC. Protein: CASSSWELQTYEQYF.

This clonotype was counted ten times or more. The rearrangement uses TRBV7-3 and TRBJ2-2; D unclear. This CDR3 has 17 residues. Trimming shortened V by 1 base and J by 6 bases, and 18 bases separated the two germline ends. Germline CDR1 is SGHTA and CDR2 is FQGTGA. CDR3 sequence: CASSLNAPRIGAGELFF. The CDR3 DNA reads TGTGCCAGCAGCTTAAACGCCCCGCGTATTGGGGCCGGGGAGCTGTTTTTT. Full variable domain (remainder filled in from reference TRBV7-3 and TRBJ2-2): GAGVSQTPSNKVTEKGKYVELRCDPISGHTALYWYRQSLGQGPEFLIYFQGTGAADDSGLPNDRFFAVRPEGSVSTLKIQRTERGDSAVYLCASSLNAPRIGAGELFFGEGSRLTVL.

The chain carries TRBV7-9 and TRBJ1-1, with D possibly being TRBD1 (5 bases). V lost 2 bases and J lost 0, with 10 bases in between. The CDR3 runs to 15 residues. The germline CDR1 and CDR2 sequences are SEHNR and FQNEAQ (reference sequence). The chain's CDR3 is CASSLLSGLNTEAFF. CDR3 DNA: TGTGCCAGCAGCTTATTGTCGGGACTGAACACTGAAGCTTTCTTT.

V is TRBV10-3 and J is TRBJ1-4; the D is unclear. The CDR3 covers 16 residues. Germline V CDR1 and CDR2: ENHRY, SYGVKD. V shed 1 base and J shed 1 base, with 10 bases lying between them. The CDR3 sequence: CAISEYGGLTNEKLFF. The CDR3 DNA follows: TGTGCCATCAGTGAGTACGGCGGACTAACTAATGAAAAACTGTTTTTT.

The genes are TRBV29-1 and TRBJ1-1; D call uncertain. From germline, CDR1 is SQVTM and CDR2 ANQGSEA. V lost 6 bases, J lost 5 bases, and 10 bases lay in between. The CDR3 runs to 11 residues. The CDR3 loop reads CSVGTRTEAFF. For the CDR3, the DNA is TGCAGCGTGGGAACTAGGACTGAAGCTTTCTTT.